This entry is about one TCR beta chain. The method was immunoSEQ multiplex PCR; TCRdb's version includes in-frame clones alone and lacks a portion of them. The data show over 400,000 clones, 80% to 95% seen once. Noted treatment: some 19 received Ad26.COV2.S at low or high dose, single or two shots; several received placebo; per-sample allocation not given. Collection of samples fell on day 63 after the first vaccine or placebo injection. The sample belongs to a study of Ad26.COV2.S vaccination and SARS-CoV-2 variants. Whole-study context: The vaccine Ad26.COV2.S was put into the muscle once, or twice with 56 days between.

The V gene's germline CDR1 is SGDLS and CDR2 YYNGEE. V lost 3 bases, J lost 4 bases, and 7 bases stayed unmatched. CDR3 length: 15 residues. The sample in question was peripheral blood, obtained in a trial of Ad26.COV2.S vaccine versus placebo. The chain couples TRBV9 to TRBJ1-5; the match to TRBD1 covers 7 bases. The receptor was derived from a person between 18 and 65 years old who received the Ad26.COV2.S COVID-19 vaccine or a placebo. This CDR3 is CASSEGGTANQPQHF. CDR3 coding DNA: TGTGCCAGCAGCGAGGGGGGGACAGCAAATCAGCCCCAGCATTTT.